This TCR beta chain was recovered during a study of blood T cells in healthy people across ages. General study points: Older age went with lower TCR beta diversity per million T cells, in a roughly linear way.

A J-beta primer mix and a sample-barcoded 5' primer were used in a second PCR of about 7 to 12 cycles. TCRdb analysed the 5' RACE reads with MiXCR anew, one entry per CDR3 protein. The sample holds around 800,000 distinct CDR3 sequences, approximately 48% seen once. As for this clonotype: Its specificity is unknown.

Germline values: CDR1 WSHSY, CDR2 SAAADI. The CDR3 is made up of 14 amino acids. J gave up 9 bases and V 8 bases, and 8 bases lay outside the gene matches. Sequenced material: blood. The V gene is TRBV10-2, the J gene TRBJ2-1, with 12 bases identical to TRBD1. This clonotype originated in a man between 60 and 70 years old in good health. Written as DNA, the CDR3 is TGCGCCAGCGGAGGGACAGGGGGCTGGGGTGAGCAGTTCTTC. It encodes CASGGTGGWGEQFF.